These 12 T cell receptor beta chains were sequenced from one sample in a study of early T cells in non-severe SARS-CoV-2 infection (dated by TCRdb to the early 2020s). Libraries were constructed by 5' RACE. The listed sequencing device is NextSeq 500. TCRdb passed the public sequencing reads through fastp at Q25 and MiXCR, retaining productive beta sequences. Each entry merges the rows of one CDR3 protein and shows their most common DNA and genes. Here the sample has 45,000 to 55,000 distinct CDR3 sequences; under 7.5% occur a single time. Around 2.8% of the sample is in the top ten clones. The sequencing used whole blood, collected at baseline. The receptors shown here come from an adult who was a healthcare worker with PCR-confirmed SARS-CoV-2 infection or an uninfected control (not recorded which).

This clonotype occurred many times. Written as DNA, the CDR3 is TGCGCCAGCCGACTCCTAGCGGGGGTTGATGAGCAGTTCTTC. This gives the protein CASRLLAGVDEQFF. The chain links TRBV5-1 to TRBJ2-1; TRBD2 aligns across 10 bases. Trimming at V came to 7 bases and at J to 8 bases, leaving 9 bases not matched to a gene. In germline, CDR1 is SGHRS, CDR2 YFSETQ. The CDR3 sequence is 14 residues long.

This clonotype has a count of ten or more. The rearrangement uses TRBV28 and TRBJ1-5, with 7 bases matching TRBD1. After removal of 5 bases from V and 2 bases from J, the junction contained 12 bases not matched to a gene. The CDR3 consists of 17 residues. Germline CDR1 is MDHEN and CDR2 is SYDVKM. CDR3 DNA: TGTGCCAGCAGTGAGAACAGGGGCCCGGGCGGCAATCAGCCCCAGCATTTT. It yields the protein CASSENRGPGGNQPQHF.

The genes are TRBV7-2 and TRBJ2-5; D remains unclear. Germline CDR1 SGHTA, CDR2 FQGNSA. V lost 1 base and J 2 bases, leaving 8 bases between the germline ends. The CDR3 sequence is 14 residues long. CDR3 protein: CASSLVVGQETQYF. The DNA of the CDR3 is TGTGCCAGCAGCTTAGTGGTGGGGCAAGAGACCCAGTACTTC.

This clonotype appeared a few times. The V and J genes are TRBV7-6 and TRBJ1-1; D is unresolved. Germline CDR1 SGHVS, CDR2 FNYEAQ. The CDR3 runs 14 residues. V lost 1 base and J lost 5, with 11 bases in between. The CDR3 sequence: CASSLDSPGTEAFF. The DNA of the CDR3 is TGTGCCAGCAGCTTAGACTCTCCGGGGACTGAAGCTTTCTTT.

This clonotype was observed at least ten times. The CDR3 bases are TGTGCCAGCACCCAGGACGGTTCTAGCACAGATACGCAGTATTTT. Protein: CASTQDGSSTDTQYF. The gene calls are TRBV27 and TRBJ2-3; D uncertain. Germline assignment: CDR1 MNHEY and CDR2 SMNVEV (reference sequence). Trimming took 7 bases from V and 0 from J, leaving 14 bases between them. The CDR3 spans 15 residues.

Worth noting for this clonotype: A junction boundary mismatches the germline segment, possibly from a read error. The V call is TRBV7-2, the J call TRBJ2-7; D possibly corresponds to TRBD2 (6 bases). The CDR3 length is 13 residues. Germline V gene lookup returns CDR1 SGHTA and CDR2 FQGNSA. CDR3 region: CANSLLRGREQYF. In nucleotides, the CDR3 is TGTGCCAACAGCTTGCTACGGGGGAGGGAGCAGTACTTC. Filled out from reference TRBV7-2 and TRBJ2-7, the complete variable domain reads GAGVSQSPSNKVTEKGKDVELRCDPISGHTALYWYRQSLGQGLEFLIYFQGNSAPDKSGLPSDRFSAERTGGSVSTLTIQRTQQEDSAVYLCANSLLRGREQYFGPGTRLTVT.

This clonotype was counted at least ten times. V gene TRBV4-3 combines with J gene TRBJ1-3; TRBD1 might be the D (6 bases). V was cut by 1 base and J by 0 bases, with 19 bases left in between. CDR1 is LGHNA and CDR2 is YSLEER in the germline V gene. The CDR3 is 19 residues long. The CDR3, as DNA: TGCGCCAGCAGCCAAGTGCTTAGCGCAGGGACACTCTCTGGAAACACCATATATTTT. As protein: CASSQVLSAGTLSGNTIYF.

This clonotype was counted at least ten times. The chain joins TRBV21-1 to TRBJ1-2; TRBD1 is taken as the D call from the table, unchecked against the DNA. TRBV21-1 is classified as a pseudogene. The CDR3 is 16 amino acids. The CDR3 nucleotides read TGTGCCAGCAGGGTACCAAGGACAGAGACTAACTATGGCTACACCTTC. It translates to CASRVPRTETNYGYTF.

This clonotype was recorded at least ten times. V and J are TRBV6-5 and TRBJ1-6; D is ambiguous. The CDR3 contains 14 residues. V lost 4 bases, J lost 7 bases, and 11 bases lay in between. The germline CDR1 and CDR2 sequences are MNHEY and SVGAGI. As DNA, the CDR3 is TGTGCCAGCAGTTTCTGGACGGAGAATTCACCCCTCCACTTT. Encoded protein: CASSFWTENSPLHF.

V is TRBV6-6 and J is TRBJ1-1; D call uncertain. Trimming removed 0 bases from V and 4 bases from J, with 9 bases in between. Germline CDR1 reads MNHNY; CDR2 reads SVGAGI (reference sequence). The CDR3 runs 14 residues. The CDR3 loop is CASSYSEAGTEAFF. The CDR3 nucleotides are TGTGCCAGCAGTTACTCTGAGGCCGGCACTGAAGCTTTCTTT.

This clonotype appeared a few times. J is TRBJ2-5 and V is TRBV7-9; 9 bases line up with TRBD1. Germline CDR1 is SEHNR and CDR2 is FQNEAQ (reference sequence). J lost 2 bases, V lost 8 bases, and 6 bases had no gene match. This CDR3 contains 14 residues. The DNA for the CDR3 is TGTGCCAGCTCAGGGACAGGGTATCAAGAGACCCAGTACTTC. Translated, it gives CASSGTGYQETQYF.

This clonotype was counted only a few times. The genes are TRBV6-5 and TRBJ2-7; D not resolved. The germline V gene has CDR1 MNHEY and CDR2 SVGAGI. V was cut by 2 bases and J by 2 bases, with 10 bases left in between. The CDR3 extends over 14 amino acids. The CDR3 is CASSYARPTYEQYF. The CDR3 coding sequence is TGTGCCAGCAGTTACGCCAGACCAACCTACGAGCAGTACTTC.